The 8 T cell receptor beta chains below come from one sample, sequenced in a study of CD4 T cells in relation to SARS-CoV-2 and coronaviruses. CD4+ T cells from unexposed donors were obtained before the COVID-19 pandemic (2011-2018). The protocol was immunoSEQ multiplex PCR, while the TCRdb copy is restricted to in-frame clones and leaves out a portion. Counted here are 65,000 or so clones, over 70% occurring once; the ten biggest clones make up 1.6%. The sequencing sample was made of memory CD4+ T cells from PBMCs. These TCRs come from a human donor in good health.

This clone was observed a single time. V usage is TRBV3-1 (or the pseudogene TRBV3-2) and J usage is TRBJ2-1; possible D gene TRBD1, 5 bases. The CDR3 extends over 11 amino acids. Trimming removed 1 base at V and 12 bases at J, with 7 bases between. In germline, CDR1 is LGHDT, CDR2 YNNKEL (reference sequence). The CDR3, as DNA: TGTGCCAGCAGCCAAGGAACAGGGCAGTTCTTC. Encoded protein: CASSQGTGQFF.

The count of this clone is one. This sequence joins TRBV19 and TRBJ1-1; TRBD1 is a possible D gene (6 bases). The V end lost 4 bases, the J end lost 4 bases, and 10 bases lay between the germline ends. Germline V gives CDR1 LNHDA, CDR2 SQIVND (reference sequence). The CDR3 covers 13 residues. The CDR3 region has the DNA TGTGCCAGTAGTACCCAGGGGAGCACTGAAGCTTTCTTT. Protein product: CASSTQGSTEAFF.

The J gene is TRBJ2-3, the V gene TRBV5-1; TRBD2 agrees at 9 bases. V trimming: 3 bases; J trimming: 0 bases; junction bases outside the gene matches: 5. The CDR3 length is 16 residues. CDR1 and CDR2 from the germline V gene are SGHRS and YFSETQ. This CDR3 reads CASSWGSGGSTDTQYF. The CDR3, as DNA: TGCGCCAGCAGCTGGGGTAGCGGGGGTAGCACAGATACGCAGTATTTT.

V usage is TRBV5-1 and J usage is TRBJ1-4; D might be TRBD1 (6 bases). The V gene's germline CDR1 is SGHRS and CDR2 YFSETQ. The V end lost 0 bases, the J end lost 7 bases, and 10 bases lay between the germline ends. The CDR3 is 14 residues long. The CDR3 bases are TGCGCCAGCAGCTTGGAGGGGGTGGGTGAAAAACTGTTTTTT. It is translated as CASSLEGVGEKLFF. The full variable domain, in which reference TRBV5-1 and TRBJ1-4 provide the parts outside the CDR3, is KAGVTQTPRYLIKTRGQQVTLSCSPISGHRSVSWYQQTPGQGLQFLFEYFSETQRNKGNFPGRFSGRQFSNSRSEMNVSTLELGDSALYLCASSLEGVGEKLFFGSGTQLSVL.

V is TRBV7-7 and J is TRBJ2-5; D unclear. V was trimmed by 0 bases and J by 3 bases, leaving 11 bases between them. Germline V CDR1 and CDR2: SSHAT, FNYEAQ (reference sequence). The CDR3 is 15 amino acids. DNA of the CDR3: TGTGCCAGCAGCTTAGCGTCCGGGCCCAAAGAGACCCAGTACTTC. Translating it yields CASSLASGPKETQYF. Variable domain in full (rest from reference TRBV7-7 and TRBJ2-5): GAGVSQSPRYKVTKRGQDVTLRCDPISSHATLYWYQQALGQGPEFLTYFNYEAQPDKSGLPSDRFSAERPEGSISTLTIQRTEQRDSAMYRCASSLASGPKETQYFGPGTRLLVL.

The J gene is TRBJ2-1, the V gene TRBV5-1, with a possible D match to TRBD1 (5 bases). Germline values: CDR1 SGHRS, CDR2 YFSETQ. Trimming removed 0 bases at V and 12 bases at J, with 10 bases between. The CDR3 is 12 amino acids. Written as DNA, the CDR3 is TGCGCCAGCAGCTTGGGCCAGGGTCGGCAGTTCTTC. Amino acids: CASSLGQGRQFF.

In DNA, the CDR3 is TGCGCCAGCAGCCCTGGTGGGGTGAGACGCGATACGCAGTATTTT. It encodes CASSPGGVRRDTQYF. The chain combines TRBV5-1 with TRBJ2-3; D is unclear. Trimming removed 4 bases from V and 6 bases from J, with 18 bases in between. Per germline, CDR1 SGHRS and CDR2 YFSETQ. The CDR3 is 15 amino acids.

This chain connects TRBV11-3 to TRBJ1-3, with 8 bases identical to TRBD1. The junction had 12 bases not matched to a gene; V was cut back by 5 bases and J by 3 bases. The CDR3 extends over 17 amino acids. Germline assignment: CDR1 SGHNT and CDR2 YENEEA. The DNA of the CDR3 is TGTGCCAGCAGCCCCGGGACAGGCCGGTCTGGTGGAAACACCATATATTTT. Its translation is CASSPGTGRSGGNTIYF.